This TCR beta chain was captured by sequencing in a study of CD8+ T cells in alopecia areata. Extraction of RNA preceded its reverse transcription into cDNA, which served as the sequencing template. TCRdb's table, derived via immunoSEQ multiplex PCR, lists solely in-frame clones and lacks some. This table has some 160,000 clones, about two thirds appearing once. Study-wide findings and caveats: Lesional scalp displayed greater clonality than normal scalp, most notably in alopecia totalis/universalis.

The germline V and J ends were trimmed by 3 bases and 3 bases, with 3 bases remaining between them. The CDR3 has 11 amino acids. The germline CDR1 and CDR2 sequences are SQVTM and ANQGSEA. This clone was seen a single time. Its antigen is not known. Sequencing input: CD8+ T cells sorted from blood. This clonotype was sampled from a human donor in good health. V and J are TRBV29-1 and TRBJ1-3; D gene ambiguous. CDR3 sequence: CSVEVGNTIYF. CDR3 coding DNA: TGCAGCGTTGAGGTTGGAAACACCATATATTTT. Using reference TRBV29-1 and TRBJ1-3 for the parts outside the CDR3, the full variable domain is SAVISQKPSRDICQRGTSLTIQCQVDSQVTMMFWYRQQPGQSLTLIATANQGSEATYESGFVIDKFPISRPNLTFSTLTVSNMSPEDSSIYLCSVEVGNTIYFGEGSWLTVV.